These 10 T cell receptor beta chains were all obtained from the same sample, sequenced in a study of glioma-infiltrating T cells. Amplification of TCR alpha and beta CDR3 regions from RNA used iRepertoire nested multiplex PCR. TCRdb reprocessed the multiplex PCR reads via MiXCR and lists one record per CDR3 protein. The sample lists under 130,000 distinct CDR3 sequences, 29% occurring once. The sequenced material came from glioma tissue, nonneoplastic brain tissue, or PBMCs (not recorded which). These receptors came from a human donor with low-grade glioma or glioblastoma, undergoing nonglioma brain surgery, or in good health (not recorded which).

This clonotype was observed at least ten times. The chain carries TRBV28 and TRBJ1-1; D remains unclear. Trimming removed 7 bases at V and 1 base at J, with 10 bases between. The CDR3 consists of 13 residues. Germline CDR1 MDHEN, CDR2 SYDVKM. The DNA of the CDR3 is TGTGCCAGCACTAAACGGGGGAACACTGAAGCTTTCTTT. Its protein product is CASTKRGNTEAFF.

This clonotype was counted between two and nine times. CDR3 in DNA: TGTGCCAGCAGTTTAACGCAGGTTTGGGGCAATCAGCCCCAGCATTTT. It translates to CASSLTQVWGNQPQHF. The chain couples TRBV28 to TRBJ1-5; D unclear. This CDR3 contains 16 residues. Trimming stripped 2 bases from V and 2 bases from J, with 13 bases between. The V gene's germline CDR1 is MDHEN and CDR2 SYDVKM.

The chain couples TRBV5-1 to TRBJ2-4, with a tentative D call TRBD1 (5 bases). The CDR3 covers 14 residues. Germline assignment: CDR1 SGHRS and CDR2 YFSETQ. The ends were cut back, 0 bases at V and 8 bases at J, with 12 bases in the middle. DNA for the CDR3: TGCGCCAGCAGCTTGGAGACAGCCGACTACATTCAGTACTTC. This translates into CASSLETADYIQYF.

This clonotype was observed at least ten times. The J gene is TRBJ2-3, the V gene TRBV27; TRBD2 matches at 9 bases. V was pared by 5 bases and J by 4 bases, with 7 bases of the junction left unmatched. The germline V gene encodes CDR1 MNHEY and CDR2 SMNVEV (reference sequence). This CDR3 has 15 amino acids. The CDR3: CASSILAGYSDTQYF. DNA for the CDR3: TGTGCCAGCAGTATCCTAGCGGGGTACTCAGATACGCAGTATTTT.

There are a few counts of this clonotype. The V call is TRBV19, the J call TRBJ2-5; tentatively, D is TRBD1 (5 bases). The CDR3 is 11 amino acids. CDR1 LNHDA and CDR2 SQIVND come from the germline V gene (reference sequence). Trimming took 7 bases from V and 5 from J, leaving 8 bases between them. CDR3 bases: TGTGCCAGTACAGGGTTGGAGACCCAGTACTTC. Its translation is CASTGLETQYF.

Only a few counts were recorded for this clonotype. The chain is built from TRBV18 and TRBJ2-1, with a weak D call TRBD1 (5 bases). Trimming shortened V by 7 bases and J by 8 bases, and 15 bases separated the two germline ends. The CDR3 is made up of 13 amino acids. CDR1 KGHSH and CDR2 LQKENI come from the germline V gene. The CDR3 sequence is CASLAGWTDEQFF. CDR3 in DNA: TGTGCCAGCTTAGCAGGGTGGACGGATGAGCAGTTCTTC.

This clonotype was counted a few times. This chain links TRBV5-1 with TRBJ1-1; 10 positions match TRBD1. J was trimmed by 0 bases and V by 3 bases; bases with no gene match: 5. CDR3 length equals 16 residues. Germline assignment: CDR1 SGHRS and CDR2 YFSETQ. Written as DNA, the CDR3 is TGCGCCAGCAGCTGGGGACAGGGGCCCATGAACACTGAAGCTTTCTTT. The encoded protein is CASSWGQGPMNTEAFF. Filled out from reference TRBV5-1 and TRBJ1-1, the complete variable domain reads KAGVTQTPRYLIKTRGQQVTLSCSPISGHRSVSWYQQTPGQGLQFLFEYFSETQRNKGNFPGRFSGRQFSNSRSEMNVSTLELGDSALYLCASSWGQGPMNTEAFFGQGTRLTVV.

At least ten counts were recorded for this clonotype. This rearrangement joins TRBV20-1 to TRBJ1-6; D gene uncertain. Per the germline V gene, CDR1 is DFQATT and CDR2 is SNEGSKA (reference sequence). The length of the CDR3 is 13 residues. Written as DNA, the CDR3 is TGCAGCGCTCAACGCCTGGCTCATTCACCCCTCCACTTT. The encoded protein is CSAQRLAHSPLHF.

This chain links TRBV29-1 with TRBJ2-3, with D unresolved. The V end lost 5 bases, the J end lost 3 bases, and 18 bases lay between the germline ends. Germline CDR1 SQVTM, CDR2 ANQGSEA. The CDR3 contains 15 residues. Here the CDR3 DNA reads TGCAGCGTTTCACGGACCCCCGGGTCGACAGATACGCAGTATTTT. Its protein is CSVSRTPGSTDTQYF.

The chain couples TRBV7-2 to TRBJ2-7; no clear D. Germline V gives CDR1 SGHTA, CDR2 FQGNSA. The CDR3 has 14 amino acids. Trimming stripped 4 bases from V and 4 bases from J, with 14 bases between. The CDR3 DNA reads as TGTGCCAGCAGCTCCCAAGGCCGGCAATACGAGCAGTACTTC. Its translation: CASSSQGRQYEQYF.